This passage covers 22 T cell receptor beta chains from one sample sequenced in a study of blood T cells in healthy people across ages. The second PCR ran about 6 to 12 cycles with a sample-barcoded 5' primer and J-beta primers. TCRdb used MiXCR to reprocess the 5' RACE reads, holding one entry per CDR3 protein. The repertoire holds roughly 1,700,000 distinct CDR3 sequences, with 25% to 30% as singletons. Material for sequencing was blood. The receptors here all came from a woman younger than 45 in good health.

V is TRBV5-1 and J is TRBJ2-5, with 7 bases identical to TRBD1. The germline V gene encodes CDR1 SGHRS and CDR2 YFSETQ. This CDR3 contains 16 residues. J was trimmed by 0 bases and V by 4 bases; bases with no gene match: 9. CDR3 loop: CASSASGTANQETQYF. The CDR3 region has the DNA TGCGCCAGCAGCGCGTCCGGGACAGCGAACCAAGAGACCCAGTACTTC.

The rearrangement uses TRBV5-6 and TRBJ1-2, with D perhaps matching TRBD1 (5 bases). This CDR3 has 14 amino acids. V shed 4 bases and J shed 4 bases, with 14 bases lying between them. Per the germline V gene, CDR1 is SGHDT and CDR2 is YYEEEE. Here the CDR3 reads CASSPGEGSYGYTF. CDR3 in DNA: TGTGCCAGCAGCCCCGGGGAGGGGTCCTATGGCTACACCTTC.

CDR3 sequence reads: CASRPEDGRGTYEQYF. For the CDR3, the DNA is TGTGCCAGCAGACCCGAGGACGGTCGAGGGACCTACGAGCAGTACTTC. V usage is TRBV2 and J usage is TRBJ2-7; D is possibly TRBD2 (5 bases). The CDR3 spans 16 residues. V shed 6 bases and J shed 2 bases, with 20 bases lying between them. Germline V gene sequence: CDR1 SNHLY, CDR2 FYNNEI.

On this clonotype itself: A read error may explain this, as a much larger clone is one base away. The rearrangement joins TRBV4-1 to TRBJ2-6; D ambiguous. Trimming took 3 bases from V and 8 from J, leaving 14 bases between them. The CDR3 length is 15 residues. The germline CDR1 and CDR2 sequences are MGHRA and YSYEKL. This CDR3 is CASSQAGLGTNVLTF. CDR3 in DNA: TGCGCCAGCAGCCAGGCCGGTCTAGGGACCAACGTCCTGACTTTC.

In this sample, this clonotype turned up a few times. CDR3: CASSLRQGSGSNYGYTF. In nucleotides, the CDR3 is TGTGCCAGCAGTTTACGTCAAGGGTCCGGCTCTAACTATGGCTACACCTTC. This chain links TRBV28 with TRBJ1-2; D is uncertain. The CDR3 runs to 17 residues. V shed 2 bases and J shed 0 bases, with 16 bases lying between them. The germline V gene encodes CDR1 MDHEN and CDR2 SYDVKM.

This sequence joins TRBV7-9 and TRBJ2-4; a possible D gene is TRBD2 (6 bases). The J call may be faulty, since TRBJ2-7 better matches the DNA end. Per germline, CDR1 SEHNR and CDR2 FQNEAQ (reference sequence). CDR3 length: 14 amino acids. Here the CDR3 DNA reads TGTGCCAGCAGCAAACGGGACTTGCCCTACGAGCAGTACTTC. Its translation: CASSKRDLPYEQYF.

The CDR3 DNA reads TGCGCCAGCAGCCGTAACGAGGTGAACACTGAAGCTTTCTTT. Protein sequence: CASSRNEVNTEAFF. The chain links TRBV4-3 to TRBJ1-1; D not certain. Trimming took 4 bases from V and 0 from J, leaving 9 bases between them. Germline V CDR1 and CDR2: LGHNA, YSLEER. The CDR3 is made up of 14 amino acids.

This clonotype was seen a handful of times. The chain recombines TRBV20-1 with TRBJ1-4; no definite D call. The CDR3 is 13 amino acids. Trimming stripped 7 bases from V and 2 bases from J, with 11 bases between. From germline, CDR1 is DFQATT and CDR2 SNEGSKA (reference sequence). The CDR3 DNA sequence: TGCAGTGTCCCGTGGGCTACTAATGAAAAACTGTTTTTT. It specifies CSVPWATNEKLFF.

This clonotype was detected a few times. The V call is TRBV6-5, the J call TRBJ1-1; D might be TRBD1 (6 bases). From germline, CDR1 is MNHEY and CDR2 SVGAGI. This CDR3 spans 13 amino acids. Trimming left V 6 bases short and J 7 bases short, with 15 bases between. CDR3 bases: TGTGCCAGCAGCTTGGGGGCATATCATGAAGCTTTCTTT. Encoded protein: CASSLGAYHEAFF.

This clonotype was seen at least ten times. The rearrangement joins TRBV18 to TRBJ2-3, with 10 bases aligning to TRBD2. The junction had 5 bases not matched to a gene; V was cut back by 6 bases and J by 5 bases. This CDR3 comprises 14 residues. Germline V lookup: CDR1 KGHSH, CDR2 LQKENI. The CDR3 bases are TGTGCCAGCTCCCTAGCGGGGGAGTTAGATACGCAGTATTTT. Its translation is CASSLAGELDTQYF.

The rearrangement uses TRBV20-1 and TRBJ1-5; weak D call: TRBD1 (6 bases). Trimming shortened V by 0 bases and J by 7 bases, and 10 bases separated the two germline ends. The CDR3 consists of 13 residues. CDR1 is DFQATT and CDR2 is SNEGSKA in the germline V gene (reference sequence). As DNA, the CDR3 is TGCAGTGCTAGAGACGGGGGCATCCAGCCCCAGCATTTT. Translation gives CSARDGGIQPQHF.

This chain uses TRBV5-1 with TRBJ1-2, with a weak D call TRBD1 (5 bases). The V gene's germline CDR1 is SGHRS and CDR2 YFSETQ. V was pared by 4 bases and J by 4 bases, with 14 bases between. The CDR3 loop spans 14 amino acids. The CDR3 here is CASSRDLGSYGYTF. For the CDR3, the DNA is TGCGCCAGCAGCAGGGACCTCGGGAGCTATGGCTACACCTTC.

With respect to this clonotype: A much larger clonotype is one base distant, so this may be a read error. The chain couples TRBV20-1 to TRBJ2-5, with D unresolved. The length of the CDR3 is 12 residues. CDR1 is DFQATT, CDR2 SNEGSKA, per germline (reference sequence). V was pared by 6 bases and J by 11 bases, with 19 bases between. CDR3 protein: CSAEKGLNEQYF. In nucleotides, the CDR3 is TGCAGTGCCGAAAAAGGGTTAAATGAGCAGTACTTC.

This clonotype was observed many times. V is TRBV9 and J is TRBJ2-7; D uncertain. The CDR3 covers 13 residues. In germline, CDR1 is SGDLS, CDR2 YYNGEE. Trimming removed 3 bases at V and 4 bases at J, with 11 bases between. The CDR3: CASSAGTTYEQYF. Here the CDR3 DNA reads TGTGCCAGCAGCGCGGGTACGACTTACGAGCAGTACTTC.

CDR3 protein: CASSSGQPTNEKLFF. As DNA, the CDR3 is TGCGCCAGCAGCTCGGGACAGCCAACTAATGAAAAACTGTTTTTT. The chain links TRBV5-1 to TRBJ1-4; 7 bases align to TRBD1. This CDR3 is 15 amino acids long. The V and J ends lost 3 bases and 0 bases, in that order; junction bases with no gene match: 2. Germline V gene data show CDR1 as SGHRS and CDR2 as YFSETQ. Drawing the rest from reference TRBV5-1 and TRBJ1-4, the complete variable domain is KAGVTQTPRYLIKTRGQQVTLSCSPISGHRSVSWYQQTPGQGLQFLFEYFSETQRNKGNFPGRFSGRQFSNSRSEMNVSTLELGDSALYLCASSSGQPTNEKLFFGSGTQLSVL.

The J gene is TRBJ1-1, the V gene TRBV7-9; TRBD1 agrees at 8 bases. There are 14 residues in the CDR3. CDR1 is SEHNR, CDR2 FQNEAQ, per germline (reference sequence). After removal of 5 bases from V and 7 bases from J, the junction contained 9 bases not matched to a gene. The CDR3 region has the DNA TGTGCCAGCAGCCATAGAACAGGGGGGAGTGAAGCTTTCTTT. Encoded protein: CASSHRTGGSEAFF.

The chain combines TRBV6-2 or TRBV6-3 with TRBJ2-1; 7 positions match TRBD2. Germline V lookup: CDR1 MNHEY, CDR2 SVGEGT. The CDR3 is made up of 13 amino acids. J gave up 9 bases and V 6 bases, and 8 bases lay outside the gene matches. CDR3 residues: CASRHQRDGEQFF. CDR3 in DNA: TGTGCCAGCAGACACCAGCGGGATGGTGAGCAGTTCTTC.

This clonotype was seen ten or more times. The CDR3 DNA reads as TGTGCCAGCAGCCCAGGACTAGCGGGGGGCCTACAGGAGGAGACCCAGTACTTC. It translates to CASSPGLAGGLQEETQYF. V is TRBV11-2 and J is TRBJ2-5; the match to TRBD2 covers 14 bases. Germline CDR1 reads SGHAT; CDR2 reads FQNNGV. The CDR3 length is 18 residues. After removal of 5 bases from V and 5 bases from J, the junction contained 13 bases not matched to a gene. Full variable domain (rest looked up from reference TRBV11-2 and TRBJ2-5): EAGVAQSPRYKIIEKRQSVAFWCNPISGHATLYWYQQILGQGPKLLIQFQNNGVVDDSQLPKDRFSAERLKGVDSTLKIQPAKLEDSAVYLCASSPGLAGGLQEETQYFGPGTRLLVL.

This clonotype was recorded many times. The V call is TRBV5-1, the J call TRBJ2-1; TRBD2 aligns across 13 bases. Trimming removed 1 base from V and 5 bases from J; junction bases left unmatched: 6. This CDR3 spans 17 amino acids. Germline CDR1 reads SGHRS; CDR2 reads YFSETQ. CDR3 bases: TGCGCCAGCAGCTTGACGCGGACTAGCGGGAGCCACAATGAGCAGTTCTTC. Residues: CASSLTRTSGSHNEQFF.

A few counts support this clonotype. The rearrangement uses TRBV3-1 and TRBJ1-5; 9 positions match TRBD1. This CDR3 spans 16 amino acids. J was trimmed by 7 bases and V by 1 base; bases with no gene match: 8. Germline V lookup: CDR1 LGHDT, CDR2 YNNKEL (reference sequence). The CDR3 sequence is CASSQGHTGGRQPQHF. The CDR3 DNA follows: TGTGCCAGCAGCCAAGGTCACACAGGGGGCCGCCAGCCCCAGCATTTT.

The V gene is TRBV11-2, the J gene TRBJ1-2; D gene uncertain. This CDR3 has 13 amino acids. Germline V lookup: CDR1 SGHAT, CDR2 FQNNGV. V was clipped by 5 bases and J by 8 bases, with 15 bases between them. The CDR3 DNA reads as TGTGCCAGCAGCCACACTACGGCGTGGGGCTACACCTTC. Translation gives CASSHTTAWGYTF.

The V and J genes are TRBV19 and TRBJ2-5, with 8 nucleotides matching TRBD2. The end of the DNA fits TRBJ2-7 better, so the J call may be wrong. CDR3 size: 12 residues. CDR1 LNHDA and CDR2 SQIVND come from the germline V gene (reference sequence). DNA of the CDR3: TGTGCCAGTAGTAATAGCGGGATCGAGCAGTACTTC. Protein: CASSNSGIEQYF.